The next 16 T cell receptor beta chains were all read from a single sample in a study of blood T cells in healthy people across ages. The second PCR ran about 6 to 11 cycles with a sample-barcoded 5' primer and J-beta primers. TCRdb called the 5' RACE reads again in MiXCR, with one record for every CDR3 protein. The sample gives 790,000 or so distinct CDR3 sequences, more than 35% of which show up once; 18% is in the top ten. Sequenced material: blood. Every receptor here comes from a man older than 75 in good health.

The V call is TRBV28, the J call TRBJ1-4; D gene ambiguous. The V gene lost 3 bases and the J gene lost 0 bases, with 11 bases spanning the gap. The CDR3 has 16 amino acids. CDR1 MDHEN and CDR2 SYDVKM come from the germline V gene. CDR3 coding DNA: TGTGCCAGCAGTTTCCGGCCAAACCCAACTAATGAAAAACTGTTTTTT. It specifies CASSFRPNPTNEKLFF.

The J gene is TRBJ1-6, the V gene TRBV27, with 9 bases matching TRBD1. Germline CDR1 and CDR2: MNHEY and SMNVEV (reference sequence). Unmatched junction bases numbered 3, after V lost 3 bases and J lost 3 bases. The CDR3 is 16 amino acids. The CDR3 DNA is TGTGCCAGCAGTTTCGACAGGGGGAACTATAATTCACCCCTCCACTTT. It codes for CASSFDRGNYNSPLHF.

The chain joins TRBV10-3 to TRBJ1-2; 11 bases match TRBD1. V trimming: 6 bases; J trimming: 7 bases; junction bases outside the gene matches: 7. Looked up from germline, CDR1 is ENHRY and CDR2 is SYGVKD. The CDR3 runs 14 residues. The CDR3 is CAIRPDRGLSGYTF. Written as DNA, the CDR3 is TGTGCCATCAGACCGGACAGGGGGCTTAGTGGCTACACCTTC.

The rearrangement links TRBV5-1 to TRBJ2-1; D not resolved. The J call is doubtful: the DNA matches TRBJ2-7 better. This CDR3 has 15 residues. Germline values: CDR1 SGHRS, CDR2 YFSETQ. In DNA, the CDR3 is TGCGCCAGCAGCCCGGAGACCCCATTATACAATGAGCAGTACTTC. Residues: CASSPETPLYNEQYF.

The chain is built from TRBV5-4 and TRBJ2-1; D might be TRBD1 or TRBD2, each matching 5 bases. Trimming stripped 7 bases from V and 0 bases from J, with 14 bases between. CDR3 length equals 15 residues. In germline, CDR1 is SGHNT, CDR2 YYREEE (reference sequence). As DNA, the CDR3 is TGTGCCAGCGGGGAGACCCAGGGCTCCTACAATGAGCAGTTCTTC. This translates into CASGETQGSYNEQFF.

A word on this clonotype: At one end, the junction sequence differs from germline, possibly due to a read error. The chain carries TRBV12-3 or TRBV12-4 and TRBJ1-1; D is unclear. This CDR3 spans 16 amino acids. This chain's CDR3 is CANSLAGGSMNTEAFF. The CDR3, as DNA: TGTGCCAACAGTTTAGCCGGCGGGAGCATGAACACTGAAGCTTTCTTT.

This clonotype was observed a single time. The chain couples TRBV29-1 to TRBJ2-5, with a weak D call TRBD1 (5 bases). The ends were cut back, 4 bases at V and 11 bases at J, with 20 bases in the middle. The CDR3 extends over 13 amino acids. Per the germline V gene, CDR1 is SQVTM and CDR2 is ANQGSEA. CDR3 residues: CSVAPVRAYGQYF. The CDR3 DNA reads TGCAGCGTTGCCCCAGTCAGGGCCTACGGGCAGTACTTC.

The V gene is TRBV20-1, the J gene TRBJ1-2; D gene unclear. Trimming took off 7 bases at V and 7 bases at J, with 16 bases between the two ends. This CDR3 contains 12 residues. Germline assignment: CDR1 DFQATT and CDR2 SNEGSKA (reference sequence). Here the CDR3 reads CSVVQPQFGYTF. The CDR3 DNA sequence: TGCAGTGTGGTCCAGCCCCAATTTGGCTACACCTTC.

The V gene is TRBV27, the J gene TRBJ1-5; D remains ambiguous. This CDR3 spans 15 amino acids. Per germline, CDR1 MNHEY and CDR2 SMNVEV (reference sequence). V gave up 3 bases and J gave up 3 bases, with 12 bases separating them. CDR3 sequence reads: CASSFKGVDNQPQHF. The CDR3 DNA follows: TGTGCCAGCAGTTTCAAGGGTGTCGACAATCAGCCCCAGCATTTT.

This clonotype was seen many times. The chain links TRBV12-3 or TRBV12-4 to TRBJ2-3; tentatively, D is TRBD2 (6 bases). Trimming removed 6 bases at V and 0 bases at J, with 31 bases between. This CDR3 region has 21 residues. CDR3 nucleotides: TGTGCCAGCAGCACCTTTTTATGGTCGGCGGGATTTGGGAAAAGCACAGATACGCAGTATTTT. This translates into CASSTFLWSAGFGKSTDTQYF.

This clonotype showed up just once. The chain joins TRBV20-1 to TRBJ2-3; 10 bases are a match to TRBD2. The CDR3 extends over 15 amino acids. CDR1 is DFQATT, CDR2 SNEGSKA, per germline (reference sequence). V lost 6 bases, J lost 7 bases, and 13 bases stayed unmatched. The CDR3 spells CSAPAGGPLINTQYF. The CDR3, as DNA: TGCAGTGCCCCAGCGGGAGGGCCACTAATAAATACGCAGTATTTT.

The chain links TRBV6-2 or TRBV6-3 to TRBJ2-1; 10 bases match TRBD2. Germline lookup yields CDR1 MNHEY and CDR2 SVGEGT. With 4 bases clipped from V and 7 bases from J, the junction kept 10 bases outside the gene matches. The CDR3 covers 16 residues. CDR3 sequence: CASSSALAGRWNEQFF. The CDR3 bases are TGTGCCAGCAGTTCCGCACTAGCGGGAAGGTGGAATGAGCAGTTCTTC.

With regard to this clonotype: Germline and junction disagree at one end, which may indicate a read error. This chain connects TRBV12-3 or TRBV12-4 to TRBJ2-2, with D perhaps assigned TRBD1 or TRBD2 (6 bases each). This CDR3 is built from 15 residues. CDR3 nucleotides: TGTGCCAACAGTGTCCCTCTACGGGGGCCCGGGGAGCTGTTTTTT. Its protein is CANSVPLRGPGELFF.

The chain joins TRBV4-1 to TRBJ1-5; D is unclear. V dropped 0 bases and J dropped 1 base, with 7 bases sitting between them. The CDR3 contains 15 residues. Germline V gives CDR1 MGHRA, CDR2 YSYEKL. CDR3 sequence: CASSQDFPSNQPQHF. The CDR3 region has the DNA TGCGCCAGCAGCCAAGATTTCCCGAGCAATCAGCCCCAGCATTTT.

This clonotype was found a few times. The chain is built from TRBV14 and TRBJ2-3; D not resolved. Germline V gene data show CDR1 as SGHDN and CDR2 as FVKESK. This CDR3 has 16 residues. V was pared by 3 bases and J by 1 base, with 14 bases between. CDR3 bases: TGTGCCAGCAGCCAGGAGTCAACATTCGGCACAGATACGCAGTATTTT. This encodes CASSQESTFGTDTQYF. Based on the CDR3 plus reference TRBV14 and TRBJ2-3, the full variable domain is EAGVTQFPSHSVIEKGQTVTLRCDPISGHDNLYWYRRVMGKEIKFLLHFVKESKQDESGMPNNRFLAERTGGTYSTLKVQPAELEDSGVYFCASSQESTFGTDTQYFGPGTRLTVL.

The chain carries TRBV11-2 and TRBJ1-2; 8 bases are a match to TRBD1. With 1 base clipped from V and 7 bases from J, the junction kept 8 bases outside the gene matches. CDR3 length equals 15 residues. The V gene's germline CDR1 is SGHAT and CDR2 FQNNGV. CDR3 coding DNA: TGTGCCAGCAGCTTAGTTGCTGGCAGGGGGCTTGGCTACACCTTC. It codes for CASSLVAGRGLGYTF. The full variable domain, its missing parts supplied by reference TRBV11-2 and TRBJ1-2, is EAGVAQSPRYKIIEKRQSVAFWCNPISGHATLYWYQQILGQGPKLLIQFQNNGVVDDSQLPKDRFSAERLKGVDSTLKIQPAKLEDSAVYLCASSLVAGRGLGYTFGSGTRLTVV.